The sequence of this T cell receptor (beta chain) was determined in a study of graft-versus-host responses after intestinal transplantation. Overall study: Among the recipients, all got anti-thymocyte globulin induction and then tacrolimus and steroids for around 3 years.

Profiling relied on immunoSEQ multiplex PCR, and the TCRdb table lists in-frame clones only, not all of them. The profile shows some 120,000 clones, around 94% of them singletons. Trimming cost V 2 bases and J 4 bases, with 5 bases left between them. CDR3 length: 12 residues. Germline V gene sequence: CDR1 SGHNT, CDR2 YYREEE (reference sequence). For this clone: What it binds is not known.

This chain uses TRBV5-4 with TRBJ2-3; D unresolved. This material consisted of unstimulated CD4+ T cells sorted from spleen or lymph node cells, taken before intestinal transplant. The sequence was collected from a human donor who received an intestinal transplant. The CDR3 DNA is TGTGCCAGCAGCTTCCGGTCAGATACGCAGTATTTT. Translating gives CASSFRSDTQYF.